The TCR beta chain under discussion was sequenced for a study of T cell responses to AZD1222 COVID-19 vaccine. Pooling was applied to second doses at about 4 or about 12 weeks. TCRdb's copy holds only in-frame clones and misses some; the assay was immunoSEQ multiplex PCR. Among around 200,000 clones, roughly 94% were seen once, and the ten largest hold roughly 1.7%. On this clone: What it recognizes is unknown.

Study-wide findings and caveats: Per reports, nearly half of all spike-specific TCRs target regions that are unmutated in variants. The donor cohort was predominantly white British with a female majority, and clonal diversity may have been underestimated. CD4 TCRs linked to vaccination spanned spike, dominating at 160-218 and 743-854.

Germline V gene lookup returns CDR1 SGHDN and CDR2 FVKESK. The V and J ends lost 4 bases and 4 bases respectively, with 7 bases between them. The CDR3 has 12 amino acids. This material consisted of peripheral blood, taken 28 days after the second AZD1222 dose. This chain uses TRBV14 with TRBJ1-1; the D is unclear. The sequence derives from an adult who received the AZD1222 COVID-19 vaccine. The CDR3, as DNA: TGTGCCAGCAGCCTAGGTCTCACTGAAGCTTTCTTT. Translating it yields CASSLGLTEAFF.